This TCR beta chain was retrieved from a study of blood T cell repertoires in COVID-19 (dated by TCRdb to about 2020). Regarding the complete study: Samples from collaborators originated in the United States, Italy and Spain and spanned both the acute and convalescent phases of COVID-19. The material from the prospective study consisted of cDNA or gDNA derived from T cells, B-cell-depleted T cells, or PBMCs. Subjects who had been exposed to COVID-19, were actively infected with it, or had recovered from it provided the deeply sampled blood TCRbeta repertoires that made up the dataset. The repertoires were made available in a free public database intended to serve as a resource for research on the immune response to SARS-CoV-2. The samples were drawn from two sources: the first 160 participants of the ongoing ImmuneRACE study, and 1,200 or so subjects contributed by 6 global collaborators. Sample metadata almost always included a de-identified subject ID, COVID-19 status, age in years and sex. Where available, HLA class I and class II types were taken from metadata supplied by the sample provider and were not determined by assay-based typing.

In regard to this clone: The antigen it binds to is not known. The input lacks base qualities; no much larger clone sits a single base away.

Broad study findings and their caveats: How much clinical and demographic metadata was included differed by source and by participant, and the metadata was provided uncurated.

TCRbeta CDR3 regions were amplified from genomic DNA by means of the immunoSEQ Assay, a bias-controlled multiplex PCR. Per the authors' processing: Nucleated cell counts per sample were estimated from amplification of reference gene primers within the assay. To quantify the absolute abundance of each unique TCRbeta CDR3 rearrangement, sequence reads were collapsed and filtered. For each sample, productive Simpson clonality was calculated as the square root of Simpson's diversity index across productive rearrangements. As stored in TCRdb, this immuneACCESS dataset retains in-frame rearrangements with V and J assigned. A fraction of the clones does not appear; measured against another copy, unresolved V genes explain less than half of the discrepancy, and the remainder lacks a known reason. V and J calls and clone size are copied from that table; D and trimming were computed from the DNA. Here the sample has around 67,000 clones; approximately 82% occur a single time. The ten largest clones add up to 5% to 6.5% of the sample.

The germline V gene encodes CDR1 LNHDA and CDR2 SQIVND (reference sequence). V loses 4 bases of germline sequence and J loses 3 bases, and the interval between the two ends is 13 bases. From cysteine to phenylalanine, the CDR3 is 14 amino acids long. The retained sequence is limited to the CDR3, 42 bases, with the frame set at the first base. Whole blood was collected in K2EDTA tubes by collaborating institutions according to the institutions' own protocols. For TCRbeta analysis, collaborators shipped samples as frozen whole blood, isolated PBMCs, or DNA extracted from either of those sample types. The TCR originated in a man between 50 and 59 years old with active COVID-19. Source material: peripheral blood. The rearrangement joined TRBV19 to TRBJ2-7; TRBD1 is a weak D gene call, 6 bases matching. CDR3 protein: CASSRQDNNYEQYF. The sequenced DNA is TGTGCCAGTAGTAGACAGGACAACAACTACGAGCAGTACTTC.